These 11 T cell receptor beta chains originate from one sample sequenced in a study of T cell repertoires in cytomegalovirus infection. TCRdb re-analysed the reads in MiXCR, keeping a single row per CDR3 protein. The sample yields hundreds of thousands of distinct CDR3 sequences, roughly a third seen once. Their cognate antigens are unknown. Source: cultured PBMCs, taken from culture after CMV antigen stimulation. The receptors originated from a human donor in good health (CMV status not recorded). Some clones in this sample may be carry-over from other donors' samples.

The V gene is TRBV4-3, the J gene TRBJ2-1, with TRBD2 identical over 7 bases. The CDR3 runs to 15 residues. V lost 0 bases and J lost 14; bases outside the gene matches: 13. The V gene's germline CDR1 is LGHNA and CDR2 YSLEER. DNA for the CDR3: TGCGCCAGCAGCCAAGATGCGACTAGCTTCTCCCGGGAGTTCTTC. Translating gives CASSQDATSFSREFF.

The rearrangement links TRBV2 to TRBJ1-1; 7 nucleotides align to TRBD1. The CDR3 covers 14 residues. Germline V gives CDR1 SNHLY, CDR2 FYNNEI. The J segment lost 4 bases and the V segment lost 4 bases, leaving 6 bases of the junction unmatched. The CDR3 DNA follows: TGTGCCAGCAGTGGGGACAGCCTCGGCACTGAAGCTTTCTTT. Protein product: CASSGDSLGTEAFF.

The chain has TRBV7-2 and TRBJ1-5; D gene unclear. The germline V gene encodes CDR1 SGHTA and CDR2 FQGNSA. The CDR3 consists of 14 residues. Trimming removed 3 bases at V and 4 bases at J, with 10 bases between. CDR3 nucleotide sequence: TGTGCCAGCAGCTTTTTACCTTTAAATCAGCCCCAGCATTTT. Its protein product is CASSFLPLNQPQHF.

This clonotype was detected a few times. The chain is built from TRBV7-2 and TRBJ2-1; TRBD2 aligns across 11 bases. The V segment lost 5 bases and the J segment 7 bases; nucleotides outside the gene matches: 7. Germline loops: CDR1 SGHTA, CDR2 FQGNSA. This CDR3 region has 15 residues. CDR3 in amino acids: CASSRLRLAGNEQFF. Here the CDR3 DNA reads TGTGCCAGCAGCAGGTTGAGACTAGCGGGAAATGAGCAGTTCTTC.

The chain is built from TRBV7-6 and TRBJ2-2; no clear D. The V gene lost 5 bases and the J gene lost 4 bases, with 11 bases spanning the gap. CDR3 length: 14 residues. Germline V gene sequence: CDR1 SGHVS, CDR2 FNYEAQ. CDR3 sequence reads: CASSPPLSTGELFF. The CDR3 DNA follows: TGTGCCAGCAGCCCGCCGTTGAGCACCGGGGAGCTGTTTTTT.

The chain recombines TRBV7-2 with TRBJ2-5, with D possibly TRBD2 on 7 matching bases. V shed 0 bases and J shed 5 bases, with 13 bases lying between them. This CDR3 is built from 15 residues. Germline loops: CDR1 SGHTA, CDR2 FQGNSA. The CDR3 protein is CASSLAGGLGETQYF. As DNA, the CDR3 is TGTGCCAGCAGCTTAGCGGGGGGGCTCGGGGAGACCCAGTACTTC.

CDR3: CSASPRGGEGETQYF. The CDR3 nucleotides read TGCAGTGCTAGCCCCCGGGGGGGCGAGGGAGAGACCCAGTACTTC. The J gene is TRBJ2-5, the V gene TRBV20-1, with 8 bases identical to TRBD2. The CDR3 has 15 residues. V trimming: 3 bases; J trimming: 4 bases; junction bases outside the gene matches: 10. Germline CDR1 reads DFQATT; CDR2 reads SNEGSKA (reference sequence).

This clonotype was observed a handful of times. This chain links TRBV27 with TRBJ2-1; 9 bases agree with TRBD2. Trimming cost V 6 bases and J 4 bases; bases outside gene matches: 10. Germline V gene lookup returns CDR1 MNHEY and CDR2 SMNVEV (reference sequence). The CDR3 runs 16 residues. The CDR3 here is CASRPAASGIYNEQFF. Written as DNA, the CDR3 is TGTGCCAGCAGACCCGCGGCTAGCGGGATATACAATGAGCAGTTCTTC.

V and J are TRBV6-5 and TRBJ2-1, with a weak D call TRBD2 (6 bases). V lost 0 bases to trimming and J lost 3 bases, with 9 bases between them. The V gene's germline CDR1 is MNHEY and CDR2 SVGAGI. The CDR3 sequence is 15 residues long. The CDR3 protein is CASSYSLSGYNEQFF. The CDR3 coding sequence is TGTGCCAGCAGTTACTCCCTTAGCGGCTACAATGAGCAGTTCTTC.

The CDR3 spells CASSYVRQTFF. CDR3 in DNA: TGTGCCAGCAGTTACGTGAGACAGACTTTCTTT. This sequence joins TRBV6-2 or TRBV6-3 and TRBJ1-1, with D maybe TRBD1 (5 bases). The CDR3 sequence is 11 residues long. Germline values: CDR1 MNHEY, CDR2 SVGEGT. V was pared by 2 bases and J by 12 bases, with 10 bases between.

The chain couples TRBV7-9 to TRBJ1-2, with TRBD1 matching 7 bases. The CDR3 spans 14 residues. With 5 bases clipped from V and 5 bases from J, the junction kept 8 bases outside the gene matches. Germline V gene data show CDR1 as SEHNR and CDR2 as FQNEAQ (reference sequence). DNA of the CDR3: TGTGCCAGCAGCCTCGCGGTACAGGGGTATGGCTACACCTTC. As protein: CASSLAVQGYGYTF.